This is a list of T cell receptor beta chains from one sample in a study of T cells expressing NK-cell markers. TCRdb re-called the 5' RACE reads and catalogs CDR3 proteins one per entry, DNA excluded. The table lists roughly 390,000 distinct CDR3 sequences. The sequenced sample was blood T cells: a sorted CD56 or NKG2C T cell subset, CD4+ or CD8+ T cells, or bulk PBMC T cells (not recorded which). These receptors all stem from a man between 18 and 69 years old in good health. The CDR3 runs from the conserved cysteine through the conserved F or W.

j_call | v_call | cdr3_aa
TRBJ2-3 | TRBV12-3/TRBV12-4 | CASSLNLAVGDTQYF
TRBJ1-4 | TRBV6-1 | CASSNRPEGEKLFF
TRBJ2-1 | TRBV27 | CASSLSRRTNEQFF
TRBJ2-7 | TRBV15 | CATSREYPWGGSYEQYF
TRBJ1-2 | TRBV5-1 | CASSLTNYGYTF
TRBJ2-5 | TRBV6-2/TRBV6-3 | CASRKDGHDTQYF
TRBJ2-1 | TRBV5-6 | CASSLDQRRAIKQFF
TRBJ2-1 | TRBV27 | CASSLHRDIKFDEQFF
TRBJ2-3 | TRBV20-1 | CSARGRRKDREADTQYF
TRBJ2-5 | TRBV3-1 | CASKGAGRKTQYF
TRBJ1-1 | TRBV6-1 | CASRKGQARTEAFF
TRBJ2-3 | TRBV11-1 | CASSSQGSPDTQYF
TRBJ1-4 | TRBV7-9 | CASSSLGRGDEKLFF
TRBJ2-4 | TRBV4-2 | CASSQDNVGPKNIQYF
TRBJ1-5 | TRBV10-3 | CASSKVTAHQPQHF
TRBJ1-2 | TRBV11-2 | CASSLVVAILAGGSNYGYTF
TRBJ2-3 | TRBV12-3/TRBV12-4 | CASSDYSGGLADTQYF
TRBJ1-1 | TRBV3-1 | CASSQVGAGTEAFF
TRBJ1-6 | TRBV20-1 | CSANWGQGRSPLHF
TRBJ2-3 | TRBV6-1 | CASSGPTDTQYF
TRBJ2-1 | TRBV5-1 | CASSSELAGGNNEQFF
TRBJ1-2 | TRBV20-1 | CSAPMRGANYGYTF